This is a list of T cell receptor beta chains from one sample in a study of blood T cell repertoires in COVID-19. The assay was immunoSEQ multiplex PCR, and TCRdb's table has in-frame clones only and misses some. This table holds fewer than 500,000 clones, approximately 90% found once. Sequenced input: PBMCs or T cells enriched from blood (not recorded which). The receptor set was obtained from a woman younger than 35 with acute COVID-19. CDR3s include the opening cysteine and the closing phenylalanine or tryptophan. The D gene is left open where the match is weak. The size of a clone is reported for some rows only, either as once, few or many, or as a class for expanded clones.

>-|TRBJ2-7|TRBV29-1|TRBD1
CSVIKGQGNSYEQYF
TGCAGCGTTATAAAGGGACAGGGGAACTCCTACGAGCAGTACTTC
>-|TRBJ2-5|TRBV6-5|TRBD1
CASRVSGTGVETQYF
TGTGCCAGCAGAGTTTCCGGGACAGGGGTCGAGACCCAGTACTTC
>-|TRBJ1-6|TRBV28|-
CASTILKAGNSPLHF
TGTGCCAGCACTATCCTAAAGGCGGGTAATTCACCCCTCCACTTT
>-|TRBJ1-5|TRBV15|-
CATSREVGEKSNQPQHF
TGTGCCACCAGCAGAGAAGTCGGGGAAAAGAGCAATCAGCCCCAGCATTTT
>-|TRBJ2-1|TRBV20-1|-
CSASLGRSSYNEQFF
TGCAGTGCTAGTTTGGGGAGGAGCTCCTACAATGAGCAGTTCTTC
>-|TRBJ2-1|TRBV11-3|-
CASSGQAAGYNEQFF
TGTGCCAGCAGCGGTCAGGCTGCTGGGTACAATGAGCAGTTCTTC
>-|TRBJ1-1|TRBV7-8|TRBD1
CASSANRGIVIEAFF
TGTGCCAGCAGTGCAAACAGGGGCATAGTCATTGAAGCTTTCTTT
>-|TRBJ1-1|TRBV3-1/TRBV3-2|-
CASSQDWGRVANTEAFF
TGTGCCAGCAGCCAAGATTGGGGGAGGGTTGCGAACACTGAAGCTTTCTTT
>-|TRBJ1-5|TRBV28|TRBD1
CASSSPPQDRHNQPQHF
TGTGCCAGCAGTTCTCCTCCTCAGGACAGGCACAATCAGCCCCAGCATTTT
>few|TRBJ1-2|TRBV5-4|-
CASSSTTGFYGYTF
TGTGCCAGCAGCTCTACCACAGGGTTCTATGGCTACACCTTC
>-|TRBJ2-7|TRBV2|TRBD2
CASSGEERGDLNEQYF
TGTGCCAGCAGTGGCGAAGAGCGGGGGGACTTAAACGAGCAGTACTTC
>-|TRBJ1-1|TRBV28|-
CASSRQSEAFF
TGTGCCAGCAGTAGACAATCTGAAGCTTTCTTT
>few|TRBJ1-6|TRBV4-1|-
CASSSAGGKALYSPLHF
TGCGCCAGCAGCTCGGCCGGAGGGAAGGCATTGTATTCACCCCTCCACTTT
>-|TRBJ2-7|TRBV9|-
CASSGGLGEQYF
TGTGCCAGCAGCGGAGGGTTGGGGGAGCAGTACTTC
>-|TRBJ1-5|TRBV5-4|-
CASSLGTGNQPQHF
TGTGCCAGCAGCTTGGGGACAGGCAATCAGCCCCAGCATTTT
>-|TRBJ1-4|TRBV7-9|-
CASSLAVVTNEKLFF
TGTGCCAGCAGCTTAGCTGTCGTAACTAATGAAAAACTGTTTTTT
>-|TRBJ2-2|TRBV4-1|-
CASSQVGGTGELFF
TGCGCCAGCAGCCAAGTGGGGGGCACCGGGGAGCTGTTTTTT
>-|TRBJ2-5|TRBV7-9|TRBD1
CASSLGTGGLQETQYF
TGTGCCAGCAGCCTAGGGACAGGGGGGCTTCAAGAGACCCAGTACTTC
>-|TRBJ2-2|TRBV19|TRBD1
CASPPPLSRQGNTGELFF
TGTGCCAGTCCTCCCCCATTATCTCGACAGGGGAACACCGGGGAGCTGTTTTTT
>-|TRBJ1-5|TRBV5-1|-
CASSHRGQPNQPQHF
TGCGCCAGCAGCCACCGTGGACAGCCCAATCAGCCCCAGCATTTT
>-|TRBJ1-4|TRBV2|-
CATSGYDEKLFF
TGTGCCACGTCAGGGTACGATGAAAAACTGTTTTTT
>once|TRBJ1-5|TRBV10-3|-
CAISDPSGGGQPQHF
TGTGCCATCAGTGACCCCTCTGGGGGCGGTCAGCCCCAGCATTTT
>-|TRBJ2-3|TRBV18|TRBD2
CASSVGLADTDTQYF
TGTGCCAGCTCCGTGGGACTAGCGGACACAGATACGCAGTATTTT
>-|TRBJ1-2|TRBV2|-
CGQPRGNYGYTF
TGTGGGCAGCCTCGGGGGAACTATGGCTACACCTTC
>-|TRBJ2-2|TRBV2|-
CASSGSIGGELFF
TGTGCCAGCAGTGGCAGTATTGGCGGGGAGCTGTTTTTT
>-|TRBJ2-7|TRBV6-5|TRBD2
CASSYVGAGGNEQYF
TGTGCCAGCAGTTACGTGGGAGCGGGAGGGAACGAGCAGTACTTC
>once|TRBJ2-2|TRBV7-2|-
CASSSGTPKYTGELFF
TGTGCCAGCAGCTCCGGGACACCAAAATACACCGGGGAGCTGTTTTTT
>once|TRBJ1-2|TRBV5-8|-
CASRLRGGYTF
TGTGCCAGCAGATTGAGGGGTGGCTACACCTTC
>-|TRBJ1-2|TRBV1|-
CTSSQLRERQRQPNYGYTF
TGCACCAGCAGCCAACTTCGAGAACGACAGCGACAACCCAACTATGGCTACACCTTC
>once|TRBJ1-1|TRBV19|TRBD1
CASRSTGDPEAFF
TGTGCCAGTAGGAGCACAGGGGACCCTGAAGCTTTCTTT
>-|TRBJ1-3|TRBV5-1|-
CASSAGHPSSGNTIYF
TGCGCCAGCAGCGCCGGACACCCGAGCTCTGGAAACACCATATATTTT
>-|TRBJ1-2|TRBV12-5|-
CASAPQQGSGYTF
TGTGCTAGTGCTCCACAGCAGGGATCTGGCTACACCTTC
>-|TRBJ2-2|TRBV5-6|-
CASSLVSGTRYTGELFF
TGTGCCAGCAGCTTGGTCTCTGGGACAAGGTACACCGGGGAGCTGTTTTTT
>-|TRBJ1-1|TRBV19|-
CASSMKTYTEAFF
TGTGCCAGTAGTATGAAGACATACACTGAAGCTTTCTTT
>-|TRBJ2-7|TRBV19|TRBD1
CASSFRDSSYEQYF
TGTGCCAGTAGTTTTCGGGACAGCTCCTACGAGCAGTACTTC
>-|TRBJ1-6|TRBV7-2|-
CASSLVSRELYNSPLHF
TGTGCCAGCAGCTTAGTCAGCAGGGAACTCTATAATTCACCCCTCCACTTT